Below are 8 T cell receptor beta chains sequenced from a single sample in a study of T cells in Graves' hyperthyroidism and ophthalmopathy. Amplified TCR beta CDR3 regions came from RNA transcripts. TCR CDR3 regions were first amplified by RT-PCR with HTBI primers. TCRdb fed the multiplex PCR reads into MiXCR, producing one record per CDR3 protein. The data show under 350,000 distinct CDR3 sequences, 25% to 30% seen once. Sequencing was performed on blood. The origin of the receptors is a middle-aged man with Graves' hyperthyroidism that later progressed to Graves' ophthalmopathy.

Ten or more counts support this clonotype. V is TRBV14 and J is TRBJ1-1; D unclear. The CDR3 extends over 12 amino acids. Per germline, CDR1 SGHDN and CDR2 FVKESK. Between the trimmed V and J ends, which lost 4 bases and 7 bases, there was a span of 10 bases. CDR3 nucleotides: TGTGCCAGCAGCCCCAACCGGGGTGAAGCTTTCTTT. Protein sequence: CASSPNRGEAFF.

There are many counts of this clonotype. This chain joins TRBV10-3 and TRBJ2-5; D remains ambiguous. V was cut by 3 bases and J by 4 bases, with 12 bases left in between. The CDR3 is made up of 14 amino acids. Germline V gives CDR1 ENHRY, CDR2 SYGVKD. The CDR3 DNA reads TGTGCCATCAGTGACCTAAGAGAACGAGAGACCCAGTACTTC. Amino acid sequence: CAISDLRERETQYF.

The chain recombines TRBV20-1 with TRBJ1-1; 7 positions match TRBD1. Germline V lookup: CDR1 DFQATT, CDR2 SNEGSKA (reference sequence). This CDR3 is 14 amino acids long. Losses at the gene ends were 5 bases for V and 3 bases for J; bases not matched to a gene: 9. Here the CDR3 DNA reads TGCAGTGCTCCCATGACAGGGTTGGACACTGAAGCTTTCTTT. This sequence encodes CSAPMTGLDTEAFF.

This rearrangement joins TRBV11-1 to TRBJ2-2, with D perhaps matching TRBD2 (5 bases). Germline loops: CDR1 SGHAT, CDR2 FQDESV (reference sequence). Trimming shortened V by 3 bases and J by 1 base, and 15 bases separated the two germline ends. The CDR3 runs 17 residues. The CDR3 DNA is TGTGCCAGCAGCTTTCCTAGCATCTATGGGAACACCGGGGAGCTGTTTTTT. This gives the protein CASSFPSIYGNTGELFF.

This clonotype was counted at least ten times. The CDR3 DNA follows: TGTGCCAGCAGCCAAGATCTGAGGACCCCAGAGACCCAGTACTTC. This codes for CASSQDLRTPETQYF. The chain uses TRBV3-1 and TRBJ2-5; unclear D gene. The CDR3 length is 15 residues. The V gene lost 0 bases and the J gene lost 4 bases, with 12 bases spanning the gap. In germline, CDR1 is LGHDT, CDR2 YNNKEL (reference sequence).

The chain combines TRBV6-1 with TRBJ2-2, with 12 bases identical to TRBD2. This CDR3 spans 17 amino acids. Germline CDR1 and CDR2: MNHNS and SASEGT. V gave up 7 bases and J gave up 0 bases; unmatched junction bases: 6. The chain's CDR3 is CASKRASGGANTGELFF. The CDR3 DNA sequence: TGTGCCAGCAAGAGAGCTAGCGGGGGGGCGAACACCGGGGAGCTGTTTTTT.

A remark on this clonotype: The junction departs from the called germline gene at one end, perhaps through a read error. This rearrangement joins TRBV6-5 to TRBJ2-2; 7 bases match TRBD2. The CDR3 is 16 residues long. Germline CDR1 and CDR2: MNHEY and SVGAGI. In DNA form, the CDR3 reads TGTGCCAGCGGTTACGGCGGGAGCTATTTTTCCGGGGAGCTGTTTTTT. Translation: CASGYGGSYFSGELFF.

This clonotype was found many times. The chain carries TRBV4-1 and TRBJ2-7; tentatively, D is TRBD1 (5 bases). Trimming stripped 0 bases from V and 9 bases from J, with 15 bases between. This CDR3 comprises 14 residues. Looked up from germline, CDR1 is MGHRA and CDR2 is YSYEKL. Here the CDR3 DNA reads TGCGCCAGCAGCCAAGATATAGACAGAGCACCGCAGTACTTC. Protein sequence: CASSQDIDRAPQYF.